This TCR beta chain was recorded in a study of T cell responses to AZD1222 COVID-19 vaccine. This clone showed up just once. Its target is unknown. The method was immunoSEQ multiplex PCR; TCRdb's version includes in-frame clones alone and lacks a portion of them. Here the sample spans roughly 71,000 clones, around 85% being singletons. With 5 bases clipped from V and 5 bases from J, the junction kept 8 bases outside the gene matches. The CDR3 has 14 residues. CDR1 and CDR2 from the germline V gene are SEHNR and FQNEAQ (reference sequence). Findings and caveats of the study: Nearly half of unique spike-specific TCRs reportedly avoided B.1.351 and B.1.1.7 mutated regions. Spike-specific TCR depth and breadth grew after two AZD1222 doses. Donors were mostly white British, more females; clonal diversity possibly underestimated. Repertoire sampling happened only post peak T cell response.

This specimen consisted of peripheral blood, obtained on day 0 of AZD1222 vaccination. The chain employs TRBV7-9 and TRBJ1-1; 7 bases fit TRBD1. The receptor's source is an adult in good health. The CDR3 sequence: CASSPKTGATEAFF. CDR3 nucleotide sequence: TGTGCCAGCAGCCCTAAAACAGGGGCTACTGAAGCTTTCTTT.